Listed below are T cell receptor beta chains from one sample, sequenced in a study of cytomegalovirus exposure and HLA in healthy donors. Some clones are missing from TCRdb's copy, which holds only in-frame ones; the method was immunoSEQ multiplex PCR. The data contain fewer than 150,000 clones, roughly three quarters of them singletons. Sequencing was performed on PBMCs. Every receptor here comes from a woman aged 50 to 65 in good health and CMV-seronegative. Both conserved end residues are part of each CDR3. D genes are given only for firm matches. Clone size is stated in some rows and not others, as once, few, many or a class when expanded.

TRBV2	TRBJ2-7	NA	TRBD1	TGTGCCAGCAGTGTACCTGGGACAGGGAGATACGAGCAGTACTTC	CASSVPGTGRYEQYF
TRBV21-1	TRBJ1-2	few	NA	TGTGCCAGCAACCTCCCGGGGAACGGGGACTATGGCTACACCTTC	CASNLPGNGDYGYTF
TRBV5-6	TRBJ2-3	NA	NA	TGTGCCAGCAGCTTCCGACAGGTAACAGATACGCAGTATTTT	CASSFRQVTDTQYF
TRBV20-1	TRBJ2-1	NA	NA	TGCAGTGCTCAGGTTAGAAGACGGCAGTTCTTC	CSAQVRRRQFF
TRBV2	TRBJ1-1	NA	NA	TGTGCCAGCAGTGAGGAGCGACGGATGAACACTGAAGCTTTCTTT	CASSEERRMNTEAFF
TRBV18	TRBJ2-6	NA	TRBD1	TGTGCCAGCTCCGGGACAGCTTTCTCTGGGGCCAACGTCCTGACTTTC	CASSGTAFSGANVLTF
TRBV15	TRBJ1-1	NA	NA	TGTGCCACCAGCAGAGATACAGGGCCGGGTACTGAAGCTTTCTTT	CATSRDTGPGTEAFF
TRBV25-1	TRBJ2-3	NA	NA	TGTGCCAGCAGTAGGGAGACCACAGATACGCAGTATTTT	CASSRETTDTQYF
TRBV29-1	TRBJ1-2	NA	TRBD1	TGCAGCGTCGGGACAGCCTTTAACTATGGCTACACCTTC	CSVGTAFNYGYTF
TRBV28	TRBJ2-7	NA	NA	TGTGCCAGCAGTTTGTTCGCGGGGGCGACCTACGAGCAGTACTTC	CASSLFAGATYEQYF
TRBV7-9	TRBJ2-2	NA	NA	TGTGCCAGCAGCTCTTTGAACACCGGGGAGCTGTTTTTT	CASSSLNTGELFF
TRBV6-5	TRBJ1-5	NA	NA	TGTGCCAGCAGTTACTCGGGGAGGGATCAGCCCCAGCATTTT	CASSYSGRDQPQHF
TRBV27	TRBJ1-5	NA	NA	TGTGCCAGCAGTTTTGGGGTGGGGGCGAATCAGCCCCAGCATTTT	CASSFGVGANQPQHF
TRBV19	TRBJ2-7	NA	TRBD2	TGTGCCAGTAGTGTTGGACTAGCGACCTACGAGCAGTACTTC	CASSVGLATYEQYF
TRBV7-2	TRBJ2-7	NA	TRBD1	TGTGCCAGCAAGGGGGCTGGAGCGTCCTACGAGCAGTACTTC	CASKGAGASYEQYF
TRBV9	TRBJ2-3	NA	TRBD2	TGTGCCAGCAGGGAACTAGCGGGGGGAGGTACAGATACGCAGTATTTT	CASRELAGGGTDTQYF
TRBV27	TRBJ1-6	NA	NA	TGTGCCAGCGCTCAAGGGAGGGGAGGACGGTCACCCCTCCACTTT	CASAQGRGGRSPLHF
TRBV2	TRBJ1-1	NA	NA	TGTGCCAGCAGTAATACAGGGAACACTGAAGCTTTCTTT	CASSNTGNTEAFF
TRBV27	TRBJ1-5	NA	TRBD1	TGTGCCAGCAGTTTTGCAGGGGGCGGTCAGCCCCAGCATTTT	CASSFAGGGQPQHF
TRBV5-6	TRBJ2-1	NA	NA	TGTGCCAGCAGCTTGGGGGCCGGGACACAAATCTACAATGAGCAGTTCTTC	CASSLGAGTQIYNEQFF
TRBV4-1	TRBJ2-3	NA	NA	TGCGCCAGCAGCCAAGGACGGGGCACAGATACGCAGTATTTT	CASSQGRGTDTQYF
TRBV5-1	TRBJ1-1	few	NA	TGCGCCAGCAGCTTCAAGGGACTGACTGAAGCTTTCTTT	CASSFKGLTEAFF
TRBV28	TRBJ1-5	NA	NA	TGTGCCAGCAGCCCGGACACCGATAGCAATCAGCCCCAGCATTTT	CASSPDTDSNQPQHF
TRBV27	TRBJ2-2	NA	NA	TGTGCCAGCAGACTCAGGGGGGCGGGCGGGGAGCTGTTTTTT	CASRLRGAGGELFF
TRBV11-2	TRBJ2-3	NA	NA	TGTGCCAGCAGCTTCGGGACTCTTACGGATACGCAGTATTTT	CASSFGTLTDTQYF
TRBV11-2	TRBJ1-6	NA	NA	TGTGCCAGCAGCTTAAATGTAGGGGCAATTGATTCACCCCTCCACTTT	CASSLNVGAIDSPLHF
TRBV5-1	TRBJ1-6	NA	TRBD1	TGCGCCAGCAGGCCGGGACAGGATAATTCACCCCTCCACTTT	CASRPGQDNSPLHF
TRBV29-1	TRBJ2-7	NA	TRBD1	TGCAGCGTTGAAGGACAGGGGGTTGGCGAGCAGTACTTC	CSVEGQGVGEQYF
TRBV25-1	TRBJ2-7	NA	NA	TGTGCCAGCAGTGAATATTCCAGGGGAAGCCCCTACGAGCAGTACTTC	CASSEYSRGSPYEQYF
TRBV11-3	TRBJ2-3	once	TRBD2	TGTGCCAGCAGCAGGGGACTAGCGGGGGCAGATACGCAGTATTTT	CASSRGLAGADTQYF
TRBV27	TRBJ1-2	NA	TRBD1	TGTGCCAGCAGAGCCGGGACAGCTAACTATGGCTACACCTTC	CASRAGTANYGYTF
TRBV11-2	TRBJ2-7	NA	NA	TGTGCCAGCAGCTTAGTTTTCAGTCTAGCCTACGAGCAGTACTTC	CASSLVFSLAYEQYF
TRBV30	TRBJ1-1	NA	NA	TGTGCCTTGAGAGAGACAACACCGAGTGAAGCTTTCTTT	CALRETTPSEAFF
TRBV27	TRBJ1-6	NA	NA	TGTGCCAGCAGTTCTTATAATAGGGGTGCCTTCTATAATTCACCCCTCCACTTT	CASSSYNRGAFYNSPLHF
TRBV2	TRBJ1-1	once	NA	TGTGCCAGCAGTGAGAGTCAAAGGAACACTGAAGCTTTCTTT	CASSESQRNTEAFF
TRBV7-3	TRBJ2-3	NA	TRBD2	TGTGCCAGCAGCCCTAGCGGGGGGAGCACAGATACGCAGTATTTT	CASSPSGGSTDTQYF
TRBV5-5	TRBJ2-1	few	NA	TGTGCCAGCAGCCCATCGTACAGGGCCAATGAGCAGTTCTTC	CASSPSYRANEQFF
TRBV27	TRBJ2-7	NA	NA	TGTGCCAGCAGTACCGGGACTCAGGCCTACGAGCAGTACTTC	CASSTGTQAYEQYF
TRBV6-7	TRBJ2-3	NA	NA	TGTGCCAGCAGTTACCCAGGGTGCACAGATACGCAGTATTTT	CASSYPGCTDTQYF
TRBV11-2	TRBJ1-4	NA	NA	TGTGCCAGCAGCTTATGGGGGGGGCCCTACCTGTTTTTT	CASSLWGGPYLFF
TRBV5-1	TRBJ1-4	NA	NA	TGCGCCAGCAGCCCTGACTCGTGGGATGAAAAACTGTTTTTT	CASSPDSWDEKLFF
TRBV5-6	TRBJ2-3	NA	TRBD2	TGTGCCAGCAGCCCAGGACTAGCGGGGACAGATACGCAGTATTTT	CASSPGLAGTDTQYF
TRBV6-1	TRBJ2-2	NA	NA	TGTGCCAGCACGGGTGAAACGAGGGTGAACGGGGAGCTGTTTTTT	CASTGETRVNGELFF
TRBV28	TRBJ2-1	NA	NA	TGTGCCAGCAGTTCACAGGAACGCAATGAGCAGTTCTTC	CASSSQERNEQFF
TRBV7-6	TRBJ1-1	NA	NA	TGTGCCAGCAGCCTAAACGGGGGAACTGAAGCTTTCTTT	CASSLNGGTEAFF
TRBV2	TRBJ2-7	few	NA	TGTGCCAGCAGTGAAGAGGGGCCAGGTTATACCTACGAGCAGTACTTC	CASSEEGPGYTYEQYF